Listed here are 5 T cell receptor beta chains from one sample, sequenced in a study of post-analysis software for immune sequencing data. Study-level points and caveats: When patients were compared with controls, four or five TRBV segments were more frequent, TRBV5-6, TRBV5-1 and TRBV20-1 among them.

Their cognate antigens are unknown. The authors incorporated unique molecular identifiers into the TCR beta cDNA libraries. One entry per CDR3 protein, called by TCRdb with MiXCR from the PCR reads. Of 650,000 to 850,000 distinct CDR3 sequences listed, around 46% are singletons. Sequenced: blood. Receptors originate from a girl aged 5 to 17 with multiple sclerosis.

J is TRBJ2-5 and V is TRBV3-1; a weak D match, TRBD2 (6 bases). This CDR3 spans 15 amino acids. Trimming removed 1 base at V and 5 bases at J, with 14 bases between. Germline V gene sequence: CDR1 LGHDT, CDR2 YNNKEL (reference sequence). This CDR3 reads CASSQVPPGDETQYF. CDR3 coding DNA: TGTGCCAGCAGCCAAGTTCCCCCGGGAGATGAGACCCAGTACTTC.

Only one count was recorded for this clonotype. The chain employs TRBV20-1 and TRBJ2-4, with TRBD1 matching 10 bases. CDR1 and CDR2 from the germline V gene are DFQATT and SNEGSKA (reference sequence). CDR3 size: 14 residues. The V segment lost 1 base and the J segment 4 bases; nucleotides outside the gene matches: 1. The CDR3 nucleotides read TGCAGTGCTAGAGGACAGGGGGCGAAAAACATTCAGTACTTC. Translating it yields CSARGQGAKNIQYF.

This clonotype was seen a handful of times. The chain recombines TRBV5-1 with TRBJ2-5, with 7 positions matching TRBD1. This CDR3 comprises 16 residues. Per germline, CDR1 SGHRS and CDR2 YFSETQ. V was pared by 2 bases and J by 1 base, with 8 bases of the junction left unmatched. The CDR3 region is CASSFLTGAVQETQYF. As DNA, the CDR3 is TGCGCCAGCAGCTTCCTAACAGGGGCCGTCCAAGAGACCCAGTACTTC.

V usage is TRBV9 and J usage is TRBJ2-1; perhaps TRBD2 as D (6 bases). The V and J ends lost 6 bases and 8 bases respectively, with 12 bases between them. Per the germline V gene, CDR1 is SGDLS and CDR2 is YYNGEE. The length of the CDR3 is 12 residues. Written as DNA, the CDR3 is TGTGCCAGCAAGGGAGGAGGCCATGAGCAGTTCTTC. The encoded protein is CASKGGGHEQFF.

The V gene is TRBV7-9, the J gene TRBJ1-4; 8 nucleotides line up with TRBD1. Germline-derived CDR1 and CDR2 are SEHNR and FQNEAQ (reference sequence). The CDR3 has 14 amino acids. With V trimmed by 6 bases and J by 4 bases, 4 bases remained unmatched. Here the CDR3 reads CASRPGQVNEKLFF. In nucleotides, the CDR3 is TGTGCCAGCAGGCCGGGACAGGTTAATGAAAAACTGTTTTTT.